The 30 T cell receptor beta chains given below trace back to one sample, sequenced in a study of blood T cells in healthy people across ages (dated by TCRdb to about 2015). The library was prepared using 5' RACE. Sequencing used an Illumina HiSeq 2500. The second PCR ran for roughly 7 to 12 cycles and used a J-beta primer mix along with a sample-barcoded 5' primer. In-frame beta chains were kept once TCRdb had trimmed the public reads at Q25 with fastp and called clones with MiXCR. Identical CDR3 protein sequences are pooled into one entry, listed with their most common genes and DNA. The sample table contains roughly 1,500,000 distinct CDR3 sequences; only one count was recorded for 30% to 40% of them. About 11% of the sample rests with the top ten. The sample consisted of blood. The receptors derive from a woman aged 25 to 39 in good health.

The V call is TRBV30, the J call TRBJ2-1; TRBD2 matches at 9 bases. Germline CDR1 reads GTSNPN; CDR2 reads SVGIG (reference sequence). Trimming cost V 6 bases and J 0 bases; bases outside gene matches: 6. The CDR3 totals 15 residues. The CDR3 reads CACLAGSGSYNEQFF. CDR3 DNA: TGTGCCTGTCTAGCGGGATCGGGCTCCTACAATGAGCAGTTCTTC.

This chain connects TRBV9 to TRBJ2-1; 8 bases align to TRBD2. V was pared by 0 bases and J by 4 bases, with 12 bases of the junction left unmatched. CDR3 size: 18 residues. Germline CDR1 is SGDLS and CDR2 is YYNGEE. CDR3 DNA sequence: TGTGCCAGCAGCGTAGAGCCGGGACCAGCGGGGGCGTACAATGAGCAGTTCTTC. Translation: CASSVEPGPAGAYNEQFF.

CDR3 sequence reads: CASSLGNRGFQETQYF. The CDR3 DNA reads as TGTGCCAGCAGCTTGGGCAACAGGGGGTTCCAAGAGACCCAGTACTTC. The rearrangement joins TRBV7-6 to TRBJ2-5; 8 positions match TRBD1. Germline CDR1 reads SGHVS; CDR2 reads FNYEAQ. V gave up 3 bases and J gave up 1 base; unmatched junction bases: 7. CDR3 size: 16 residues.

There are many counts of this clonotype. V usage is TRBV12-3 or TRBV12-4 and J usage is TRBJ2-1, with 8 bases lining up with TRBD2. This CDR3 has 16 residues. The ends lost 6 bases at V and 0 bases at J; junction bases unmatched: 7. The CDR3 sequence: CASRESGSGSYNEQFF. DNA for the CDR3: TGTGCCAGCAGAGAAAGCGGGAGTGGCTCCTACAATGAGCAGTTCTTC.

The CDR3 DNA follows: TGTGCCAGCAGCCAACTCAGGGGCAGCTCCTACAATGAGCAGTTCTTC. Residues: CASSQLRGSSYNEQFF. The V and J genes are TRBV3-1 and TRBJ2-1, with a weak D call TRBD1 (6 bases). The CDR3 contains 16 residues. Germline assignment: CDR1 LGHDT and CDR2 YNNKEL (reference sequence). V was cut by 2 bases and J by 0 bases, with 11 bases left in between.

This chain joins TRBV28 and TRBJ2-7, with 11 bases fitting TRBD2. Trimming removed 2 bases from V and 6 bases from J; junction bases left unmatched: 6. Per germline, CDR1 MDHEN and CDR2 SYDVKM. This CDR3 is built from 15 residues. This CDR3 reads CASSLGEGLAGEQYF. Written as DNA, the CDR3 is TGTGCCAGCAGTTTAGGAGAAGGACTAGCGGGCGAGCAGTACTTC.

The rearrangement links TRBV12-3 or TRBV12-4 to TRBJ2-3; 7 bases line up with TRBD1. The CDR3 is 16 amino acids. Germline trimming cut 6 bases from V and 6 bases from J; bases unmatched to any gene: 15. Here the CDR3 reads CASRKGTELYLDTQYF. The CDR3 bases are TGTGCCAGCAGGAAAGGGACAGAGCTTTATTTGGATACGCAGTATTTT.

The chain joins TRBV6-1 to TRBJ2-1; 8 bases align to TRBD2. The trim removed 7 bases at V and 7 bases at J, leaving 12 bases unmatched. The CDR3 spans 15 residues. The germline V gene encodes CDR1 MNHNS and CDR2 SASEGT. This chain's CDR3 is CASKGPGLGSNEQFF. The CDR3 DNA sequence: TGTGCCAGCAAAGGACCGGGACTAGGGTCTAATGAGCAGTTCTTC.

Only a few counts were recorded for this clonotype. The rearrangement links TRBV27 to TRBJ2-2; D not certain. The CDR3 spans 13 residues. Germline V gives CDR1 MNHEY, CDR2 SMNVEV (reference sequence). Trimming stripped 3 bases from V and 4 bases from J, with 6 bases between. The CDR3 loop is CASSLTSTGELFF. CDR3 DNA: TGTGCCAGCAGTTTGACGAGCACCGGGGAGCTGTTTTTT.

The chain links TRBV7-9 to TRBJ1-2; a possible D gene is TRBD1 (5 bases). The CDR3 consists of 13 residues. Germline CDR1 SEHNR, CDR2 FQNEAQ (reference sequence). Trimming left V 7 bases short and J 8 bases short, with 17 bases between. CDR3 region: CASIAQGSEGYTF. For the CDR3, the DNA is TGTGCCAGCATCGCTCAGGGCAGTGAGGGCTACACCTTC.

The V gene is TRBV5-5, the J gene TRBJ2-5; D is possibly TRBD2 (6 bases). The CDR3 length is 16 residues. Trimming pared 1 base from V and 2 bases from J, leaving 15 bases between. Germline V lookup: CDR1 SGHKS, CDR2 YYEKEE (reference sequence). CDR3 amino acids: CASSLPHAGIQETQYF. For the CDR3, the DNA is TGTGCCAGCAGCTTGCCCCATGCGGGAATTCAAGAGACCCAGTACTTC.

The rearrangement uses TRBV4-2 and TRBJ2-7, with D maybe TRBD1 (5 bases). Looked up from germline, CDR1 is LGHNA and CDR2 is YNFKEQ. The CDR3 has 13 amino acids. Trimming stripped 4 bases from V and 5 bases from J, with 12 bases between. CDR3 amino acids: CASSRAGPDEQYF. In nucleotides, the CDR3 is TGTGCCAGCAGCCGGGCAGGGCCTGACGAGCAGTACTTC.

Turning to this clonotype: Being one base from a much bigger clone, this may be a read error. The genes are TRBV29-1 and TRBJ2-7, with TRBD1 identical over 7 bases. This CDR3 spans 15 amino acids. With V trimmed by 4 bases and J by 7 bases, 16 bases remained unmatched. Germline-derived CDR1 and CDR2 are SQVTM and ANQGSEA. CDR3 protein: CSVVGGRGPYNEQYF. The DNA for the CDR3 is TGCAGCGTTGTAGGGGGCCGGGGACCCTACAATGAGCAGTACTTC.

V usage is TRBV20-1 and J usage is TRBJ2-3; maybe TRBD2 (6 bases). This CDR3 comprises 15 residues. The V gene's germline CDR1 is DFQATT and CDR2 SNEGSKA (reference sequence). V lost 3 bases, J lost 2 bases, and 15 bases lay in between. The CDR3 loop is CSAREGSSNTDTQYF. As DNA, the CDR3 is TGCAGTGCTAGGGAGGGCAGCTCGAACACAGATACGCAGTATTTT.

This clonotype was seen at least ten times. The chain uses TRBV4-1 and TRBJ2-7, with TRBD2 matching 13 bases. The CDR3 length is 16 residues. Germline lookup yields CDR1 MGHRA and CDR2 YSYEKL. V was clipped by 4 bases and J by 3 bases; unmatched bases: 6. CDR3 nucleotides: TGCGCCAGCAGCCTAGCTCGGACTAGCGGGGGCTACGAGCAGTACTTC. Translation: CASSLARTSGGYEQYF.

This clonotype was seen only a few times. This chain joins TRBV5-1 and TRBJ2-3; D unclear. V was pared by 5 bases and J by 4 bases, with 11 bases between. In germline, CDR1 is SGHRS, CDR2 YFSETQ. The CDR3 covers 13 residues. The CDR3 loop reads CASSRVPSDTQYF. CDR3 coding DNA: TGCGCCAGCAGTCGTGTCCCATCAGATACGCAGTATTTT.

V usage is TRBV10-3 and J usage is TRBJ1-5; 8 bases map to TRBD1. With V trimmed by 4 bases and J by 6 bases, 11 bases remained unmatched. Germline V gene data show CDR1 as ENHRY and CDR2 as SYGVKD. This CDR3 region has 16 residues. CDR3 sequence reads: CAISARLGQGSQPQHF. The CDR3, as DNA: TGTGCCATCAGTGCAAGATTAGGACAGGGCAGTCAGCCCCAGCATTTT.

The J gene is TRBJ1-2, the V gene TRBV25-1; a possible D gene is TRBD1 (5 bases). Per the germline V gene, CDR1 is MGHDK and CDR2 is SYGVNS. The CDR3 contains 13 residues. V lost 0 bases and J lost 10, with 12 bases in between. DNA of the CDR3: TGTGCCAGCAGTGAATACGATGACGGGACCTACACCTTC. Translated: CASSEYDDGTYTF.

This clonotype has a handful of counts. The gene calls are TRBV20-1 and TRBJ2-1, with D possibly being TRBD2 (6 bases). Germline loops: CDR1 DFQATT, CDR2 SNEGSKA (reference sequence). The CDR3 consists of 16 residues. With 5 bases removed from V and 8 bases from J, the gap between germline ends came to 25 bases. CDR3 sequence (DNA): TGCAGTGCTCGGGGCCCCCTCGGGACTCGCGGCGATGAGCAGTTCTTC. It yields the protein CSARGPLGTRGDEQFF.

This clonotype turned up a few times. The CDR3 loop is CASSPKLNTQYF. The DNA for the CDR3 is TGTGCCAGCAGTCCCAAGTTGAATACGCAGTATTTT. The chain is built from TRBV25-1 and TRBJ2-3; D unresolved. The CDR3 totals 12 residues. The V end lost 5 bases, the J end lost 7 bases, and 10 bases lay between the germline ends. Germline CDR1 is MGHDK and CDR2 is SYGVNS. Variable domain in full (rest from reference TRBV25-1 and TRBJ2-3): EADIYQTPRYLVIGTGKKITLECSQTMGHDKMYWYQQDPGMELHLIHYSYGVNSTEKGDLSSESTVSRIRTEHFPLTLESARPSHTSQYLCASSPKLNTQYFGPGTRLTVL.

The chain couples TRBV20-1 to TRBJ2-5; the D gene is possibly TRBD1 (6 bases). V dropped 1 base and J dropped 3 bases, with 12 bases sitting between them. This CDR3 is 14 amino acids long. CDR1 is DFQATT, CDR2 SNEGSKA, per germline (reference sequence). In DNA, the CDR3 is TGCAGTGCTAGAGTACCAGGGGAGAAAGAGACCCAGTACTTC. It is translated as CSARVPGEKETQYF.

The rearrangement links TRBV5-1 to TRBJ2-7, with D perhaps matching TRBD2 (5 bases). The CDR3 sequence is 14 residues long. Trimming shortened V by 3 bases and J by 5 bases, and 15 bases separated the two germline ends. Germline loops: CDR1 SGHRS, CDR2 YFSETQ. The CDR3: CASSSTRVSDEQYF. Here the CDR3 DNA reads TGCGCCAGCAGCTCTACGCGGGTGTCCGACGAGCAGTACTTC.

This clonotype was counted between two and nine times. The rearrangement uses TRBV4-1 and TRBJ2-7, with D hard to call. The CDR3 runs 15 residues. CDR1 MGHRA and CDR2 YSYEKL come from the germline V gene. V shed 1 base and J shed 5 bases, with 15 bases lying between them. CDR3: CASSQAPPGLHEQYF. Written as DNA, the CDR3 is TGCGCCAGCAGCCAAGCCCCGCCGGGTCTCCACGAGCAGTACTTC.

This clonotype has just a few counts. The chain is built from TRBV7-2 and TRBJ1-5; 8 bases map to TRBD1. The CDR3 totals 15 residues. The V gene end was trimmed by 5 bases and the J gene end by 3 bases; junction bases not matched to a gene: 6. Germline CDR1 and CDR2: SGHTA and FQGNSA. DNA for the CDR3: TGTGCCAGCAGCCCCGGGACAGGAGTCAATCAGCCCCAGCATTTT. This encodes CASSPGTGVNQPQHF.

This rearrangement joins TRBV7-8 to TRBJ2-7, with unresolved D. Germline V gives CDR1 SGHVS, CDR2 FQNEAQ. There are 12 residues in the CDR3. Trimming took off 5 bases at V and 7 bases at J, with 12 bases between the two ends. As DNA, the CDR3 is TGTGCCAGCAGCCTCCTCGACAAGGAGCAGTACTTC. The encoded protein is CASSLLDKEQYF. Looking up the rest from reference TRBV7-8 and TRBJ2-7 gives the full variable domain: GAGVSQSPRYKVAKRGQDVALRCDPISGHVSLFWYQQALGQGPEFLTYFQNEAQLDKSGLPSDRFFAERPEGSVSTLKIQRTQQEDSAVYLCASSLLDKEQYFGPGTRLTVT.

J is TRBJ2-3 and V is TRBV9, with D tentatively TRBD2 (5 bases). CDR3 length equals 15 residues. Trimming removed 0 bases at V and 2 bases at J, with 10 bases between. Germline V gene lookup returns CDR1 SGDLS and CDR2 YYNGEE. CDR3 region: CASSVASLPTDTQYF. The CDR3 bases are TGTGCCAGCAGCGTAGCTAGCCTTCCCACAGATACGCAGTATTTT.

The CDR3: CASSFGQVPFEQYF. The DNA of the CDR3 is TGTGCCAGCAGTTTCGGACAGGTACCGTTCGAGCAGTACTTC. The chain combines TRBV27 with TRBJ2-7; TRBD1 matches 7 bases. V dropped 3 bases and J dropped 6; count of bases not matched to a gene: 8. Germline-derived CDR1 and CDR2 are MNHEY and SMNVEV (reference sequence). The CDR3 is made up of 14 amino acids.

The sample holds many counts of this clonotype. The J gene is TRBJ2-1, the V gene TRBV20-1, with TRBD2 identical over 11 bases. The trim removed 3 bases at V and 3 bases at J, leaving 4 bases unmatched. Germline CDR1 reads DFQATT; CDR2 reads SNEGSKA (reference sequence). The CDR3 loop spans 15 amino acids. The CDR3 spells CSASGLAGGYNEQFF. CDR3 nucleotides: TGCAGTGCTAGTGGGCTAGCGGGGGGCTACAATGAGCAGTTCTTC.

J is TRBJ2-7 and V is TRBV5-6, with D perhaps being TRBD1 or TRBD2 (6 bases each). The germline gives CDR1 SGHDT, CDR2 YYEEEE. This CDR3 is built from 14 residues. Deletions cut 4 bases from V and 4 bases from J, with 15 bases between. CDR3 protein: CASSPGAGRYEQYF. The CDR3 bases are TGTGCCAGCAGCCCAGGGGCGGGGAGGTACGAGCAGTACTTC.

The chain has TRBV5-1 and TRBJ1-4; 7 positions agree with TRBD1. CDR1 and CDR2 from the germline V gene are SGHRS and YFSETQ. Losses at the gene ends were 3 bases for V and 7 bases for J; bases not matched to a gene: 9. The CDR3 is 15 amino acids. CDR3 in DNA: TGCGCCAGCAGCTCCGGGACAGTCCTCTTTGAAAAACTGTTTTTT. Its protein is CASSSGTVLFEKLFF.